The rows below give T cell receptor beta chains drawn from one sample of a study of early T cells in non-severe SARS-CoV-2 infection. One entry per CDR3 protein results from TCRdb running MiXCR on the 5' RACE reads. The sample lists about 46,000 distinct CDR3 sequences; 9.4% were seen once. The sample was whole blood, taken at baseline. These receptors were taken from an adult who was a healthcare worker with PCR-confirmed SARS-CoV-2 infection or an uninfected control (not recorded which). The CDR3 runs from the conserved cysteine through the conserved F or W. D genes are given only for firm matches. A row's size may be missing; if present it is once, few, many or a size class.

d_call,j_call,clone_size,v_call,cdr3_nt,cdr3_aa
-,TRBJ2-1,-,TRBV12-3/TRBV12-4,TGTGCCAGCAGCACTGGAAGCACCTACAATGAGCAGTTCTTC,CASSTGSTYNEQFF
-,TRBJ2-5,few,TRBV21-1,TGTGCCAGCAGCCCTCTAAACTCGGGGCTTCAAGAGACCCAGTACTTC,CASSPLNSGLQETQYF
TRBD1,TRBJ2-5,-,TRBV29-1,TGCAGCGTTGAAAAGGACAGGGGGCGGCAAGAGACCCAGTACTTC,CSVEKDRGRQETQYF
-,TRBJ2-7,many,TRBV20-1,TGCAGTGCTAGAGATGGTATAGCCATTACCTACGAGCAGTACTTC,CSARDGIAITYEQYF
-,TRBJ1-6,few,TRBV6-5,TGTGCCAGCAGTTACTCATCCCCACGGATTAATTCACCCCTCCACTTT,CASSYSSPRINSPLHF
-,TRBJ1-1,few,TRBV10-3,TGTGCCATCAGGGAAGACACTGAAGCTTTCTTT,CAIREDTEAFF
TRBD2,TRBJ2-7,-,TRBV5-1,TGCGCCAGCAGCTTGGTCCGCCTAGCGGGAGTTTACGAGCAGTACTTC,CASSLVRLAGVYEQYF
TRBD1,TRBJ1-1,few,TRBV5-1,TGCGCCAGCAGCTCCGGGACAGGGTTTAGGGACACTGAAGCTTTCTTT,CASSSGTGFRDTEAFF
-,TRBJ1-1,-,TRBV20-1,TGCAGTGCTAGTGCGGGGTTCATGAACACTGAAGCTTTCTTT,CSASAGFMNTEAFF
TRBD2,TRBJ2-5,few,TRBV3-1,TGTGCCAGCAGCCAAGTGCTAGCGGGAGGTCCCACCGAGGAGACCCAGTACTTC,CASSQVLAGGPTEETQYF
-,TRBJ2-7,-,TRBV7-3,TGTGCCAGCAGCAGAGGGCAGATTGACGAGCAGTACTTC,CASSRGQIDEQYF
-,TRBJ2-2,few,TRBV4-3,TGCGCCAGCAGCCACGGGACAACGAACACCGGGGAGCTGTTTTTT,CASSHGTTNTGELFF
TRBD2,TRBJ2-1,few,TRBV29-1,TGCAGCGTCCGGCGGGGACTAGCGGGGATTTACAATGAGCAGTTCTTC,CSVRRGLAGIYNEQFF
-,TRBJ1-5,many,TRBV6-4,TGTGCCAGCAGTGACTCTGGGGGGGCAGAGCCCCAGCATTTT,CASSDSGGAEPQHF
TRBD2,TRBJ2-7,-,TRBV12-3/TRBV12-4,TGTGCCAGCAGGATAGCGGGAGGGTCCTACGAGCAGTACTTC,CASRIAGGSYEQYF
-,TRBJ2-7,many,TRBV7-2,TGTGCCAGCAGCCTGACTAGTTCCCACGAGCAGTACTTC,CASSLTSSHEQYF
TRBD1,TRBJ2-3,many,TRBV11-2,TGTGCCAGCAGCGCTCGACAGGGGCTGTTGGATACGCAGTATTTT,CASSARQGLLDTQYF
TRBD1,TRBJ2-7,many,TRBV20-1,TGCAGTGCTAGAGCCGGGACAGCTAACTACGAGCAGTACTTC,CSARAGTANYEQYF
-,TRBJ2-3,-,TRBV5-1,TGCGCCAGCAGCCCCGATCGGGTCACAGATACGCAGTATTTT,CASSPDRVTDTQYF
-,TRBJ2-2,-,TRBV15,TGTGCCACCAGCAGAGACGCCAATCCCACCGGGGAGCTGTTTTTT,CATSRDANPTGELFF
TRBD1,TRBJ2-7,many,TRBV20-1,TGCAGTGCTCCCTCCTCCAGGGGGCACGAGCAGTACTTC,CSAPSSRGHEQYF
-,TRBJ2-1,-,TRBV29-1,TGCAGCGTTGAAGCGAGCGGAGTTATCAATGAGCAGTTCTTC,CSVEASGVINEQFF
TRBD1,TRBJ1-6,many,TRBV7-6,TGTGCCAGCAGCTCCGGACAGGGGAATTCACCCCTCCACTTT,CASSSGQGNSPLHF
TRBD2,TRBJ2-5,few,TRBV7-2,TGTGCCAGCAGCCCCGGGGACTACCCTCAAGAGACCCAGTACTTC,CASSPGDYPQETQYF